In its sample, the clone carrying this T cell receptor beta chain was seen once. Its antigen is as yet unknown. The data stem from a study of PD-1 blockade in mismatch repair-deficient tumors. Study-wide findings and caveats: Tumor-resident clones, often absent from pretreatment blood, expanded after pembrolizumab and then contracted.

Sequenced by immunoSEQ multiplex PCR; TCRdb stores in-frame clones only, minus some. The table records some 100,000 clones, 65% to 85% of them present only once. CDR1 and CDR2 (germline): SGHRS, YFSETQ. The CDR3 runs 14 residues. V shed 2 bases and J shed 0 bases, with 8 bases lying between them. PCR or immunohistochemistry showed mismatch repair deficiency in every enrolled patient. Three pembrolizumab responders had their TCRs sequenced. This clonotype was obtained from an adult with mismatch repair-deficient cancer. The sample consisted of peripheral blood, taken approximately 35 weeks after starting pembrolizumab. This chain connects TRBV5-1 to TRBJ2-5; possible D gene TRBD2, 5 bases. The CDR3 loop reads CASSLTGNQETQYF. CDR3 sequence (DNA): TGCGCCAGCAGCTTAACCGGGAACCAAGAGACCCAGTACTTC.